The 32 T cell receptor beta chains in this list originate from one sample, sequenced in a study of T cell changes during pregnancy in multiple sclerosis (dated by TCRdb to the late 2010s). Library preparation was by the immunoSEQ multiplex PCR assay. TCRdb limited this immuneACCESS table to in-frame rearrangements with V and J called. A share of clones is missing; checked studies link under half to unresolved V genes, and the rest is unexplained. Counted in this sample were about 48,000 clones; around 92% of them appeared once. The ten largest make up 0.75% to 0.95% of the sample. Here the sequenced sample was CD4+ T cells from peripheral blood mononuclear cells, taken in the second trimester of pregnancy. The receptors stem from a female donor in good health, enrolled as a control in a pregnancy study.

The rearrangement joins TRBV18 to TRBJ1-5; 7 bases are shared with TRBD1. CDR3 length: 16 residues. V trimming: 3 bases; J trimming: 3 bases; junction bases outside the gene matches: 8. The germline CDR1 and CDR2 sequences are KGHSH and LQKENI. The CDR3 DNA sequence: TGTGCCAGCTCACCGACAGGGTTGGAACCCAATCAGCCCCAGCATTTT. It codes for CASSPTGLEPNQPQHF.

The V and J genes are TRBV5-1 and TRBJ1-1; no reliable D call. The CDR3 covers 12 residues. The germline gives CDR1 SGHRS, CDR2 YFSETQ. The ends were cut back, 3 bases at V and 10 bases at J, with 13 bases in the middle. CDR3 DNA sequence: TGCGCCAGCAGCTACGACACCTCAGGAGCTTTCTTT. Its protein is CASSYDTSGAFF.

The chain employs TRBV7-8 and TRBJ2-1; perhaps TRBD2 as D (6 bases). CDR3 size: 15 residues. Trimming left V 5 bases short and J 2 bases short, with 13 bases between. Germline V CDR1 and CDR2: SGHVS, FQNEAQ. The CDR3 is CASSASSAAYNEQFF. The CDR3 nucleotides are TGTGCCAGCAGCGCATCTAGCGCGGCCTACAATGAGCAGTTCTTC.

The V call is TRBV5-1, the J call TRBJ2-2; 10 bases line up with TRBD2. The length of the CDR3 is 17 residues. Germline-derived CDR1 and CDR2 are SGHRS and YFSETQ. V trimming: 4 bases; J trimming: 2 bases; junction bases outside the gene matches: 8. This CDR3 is CASSGGASGSNTGELFF. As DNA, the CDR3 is TGCGCCAGCAGCGGGGGGGCTAGCGGGAGCAACACCGGGGAGCTGTTTTTT.

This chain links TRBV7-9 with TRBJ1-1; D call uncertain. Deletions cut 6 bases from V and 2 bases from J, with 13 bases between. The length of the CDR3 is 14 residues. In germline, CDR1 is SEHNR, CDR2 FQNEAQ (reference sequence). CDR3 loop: CASSPGLENTEAFF. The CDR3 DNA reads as TGTGCCAGCAGTCCCGGACTGGAAAACACTGAAGCTTTCTTT. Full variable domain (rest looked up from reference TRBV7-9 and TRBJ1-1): DTGVSQNPRHKITKRGQNVTFRCDPISEHNRLYWYRQTLGQGPEFLTYFQNEAQLEKSRLLSDRFSAERPKGSFSTLEIQRTEQGDSAMYLCASSPGLENTEAFFGQGTRLTVV.

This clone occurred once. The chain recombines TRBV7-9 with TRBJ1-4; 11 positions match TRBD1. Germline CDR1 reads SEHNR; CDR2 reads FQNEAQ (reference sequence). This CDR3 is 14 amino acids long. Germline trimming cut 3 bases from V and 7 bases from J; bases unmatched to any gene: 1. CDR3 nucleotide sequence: TGTGCCAGCAGCTTGGGGACAGGGGGTGAAAAACTGTTTTTT. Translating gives CASSLGTGGEKLFF.

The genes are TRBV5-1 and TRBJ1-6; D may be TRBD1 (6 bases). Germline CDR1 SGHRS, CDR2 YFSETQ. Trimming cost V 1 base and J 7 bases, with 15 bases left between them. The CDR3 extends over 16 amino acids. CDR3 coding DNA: TGCGCCAGCAGCTTGTCGAGAGGGGGTATCAATTCACCCCTCCACTTT. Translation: CASSLSRGGINSPLHF.

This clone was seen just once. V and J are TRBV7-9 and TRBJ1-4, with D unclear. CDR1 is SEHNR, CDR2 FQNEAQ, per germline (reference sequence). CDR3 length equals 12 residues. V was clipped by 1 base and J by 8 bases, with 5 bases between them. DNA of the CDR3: TGTGCCAGCAGCTTAGACAGCGAAAAACTGTTTTTT. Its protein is CASSLDSEKLFF. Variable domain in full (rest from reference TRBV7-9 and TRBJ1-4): DTGVSQNPRHKITKRGQNVTFRCDPISEHNRLYWYRQTLGQGPEFLTYFQNEAQLEKSRLLSDRFSAERPKGSFSTLEIQRTEQGDSAMYLCASSLDSEKLFFGSGTQLSVL.

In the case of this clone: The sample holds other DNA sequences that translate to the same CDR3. Here the CDR3 DNA reads TGCGCCAGCAGCTTGGGGGACAGGGGGGAGACCCAGTACTTC. As protein: CASSLGDRGETQYF. V usage is TRBV5-1 and J usage is TRBJ2-5, with TRBD1 matching 11 bases. CDR1 is SGHRS and CDR2 is YFSETQ in the germline V gene. The CDR3 loop spans 14 amino acids. With V trimmed by 0 bases and J by 5 bases, 0 bases remained unmatched.

The CDR3 is CAWNLGGGNEKLFF. The CDR3 coding sequence is TGTGCCTGGAACCTCGGGGGGGGTAATGAAAAACTGTTTTTT. The genes are TRBV30 and TRBJ1-4; D is perhaps TRBD1 (5 bases). CDR3 length: 14 residues. Germline V CDR1 and CDR2: GTSNPN, SVGIG (reference sequence). The germline V and J ends were trimmed by 4 bases and 4 bases, with 13 bases remaining between them.

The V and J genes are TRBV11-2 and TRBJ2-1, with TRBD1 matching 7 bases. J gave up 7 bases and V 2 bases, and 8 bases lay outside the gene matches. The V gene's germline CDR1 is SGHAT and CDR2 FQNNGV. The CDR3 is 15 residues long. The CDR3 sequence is CASSLSGTDTNEQFF. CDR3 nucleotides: TGTGCCAGCAGCTTATCCGGGACAGATACTAATGAGCAGTTCTTC.

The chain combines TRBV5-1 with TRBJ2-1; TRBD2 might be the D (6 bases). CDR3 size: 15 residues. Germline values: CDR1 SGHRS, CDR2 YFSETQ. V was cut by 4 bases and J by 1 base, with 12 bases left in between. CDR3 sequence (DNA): TGCGCCAGCAGCCCAGATGGGGGGTCCTACAATGAGCAGTTCTTC. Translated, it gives CASSPDGGSYNEQFF.

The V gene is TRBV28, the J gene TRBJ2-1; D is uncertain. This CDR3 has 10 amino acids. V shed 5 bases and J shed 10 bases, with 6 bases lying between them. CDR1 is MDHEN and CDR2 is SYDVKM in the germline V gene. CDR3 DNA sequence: TGTGCCAGCAGTAGAAGCGAGCAGTTCTTC. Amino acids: CASSRSEQFF.

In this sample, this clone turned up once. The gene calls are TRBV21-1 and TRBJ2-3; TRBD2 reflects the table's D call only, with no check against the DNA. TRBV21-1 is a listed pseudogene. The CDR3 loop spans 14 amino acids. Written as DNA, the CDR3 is TGTGCCAGTCCCCCCCCGACTAGCACAGATACGCAGTATTTT. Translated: CASPPPTSTDTQYF.

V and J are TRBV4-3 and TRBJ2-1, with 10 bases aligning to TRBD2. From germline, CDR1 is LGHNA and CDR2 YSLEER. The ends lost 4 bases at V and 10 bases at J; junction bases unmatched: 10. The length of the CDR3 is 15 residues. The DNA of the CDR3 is TGCGCCAGCAGCCTAACCGGGACTAGCGCGCGGGAGCAGTTCTTC. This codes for CASSLTGTSAREQFF.

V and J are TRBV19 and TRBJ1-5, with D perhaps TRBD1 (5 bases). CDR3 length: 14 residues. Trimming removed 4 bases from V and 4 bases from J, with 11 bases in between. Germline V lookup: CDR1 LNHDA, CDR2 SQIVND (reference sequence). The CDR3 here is CASSKQASNQPQHF. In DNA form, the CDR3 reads TGTGCCAGTAGTAAACAGGCGAGTAATCAGCCCCAGCATTTT. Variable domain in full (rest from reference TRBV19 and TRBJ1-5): DGGITQSPKYLFRKEGQNVTLSCEQNLNHDAMYWYRQDPGQGLRLIYYSQIVNDFQKGDIAEGYSVSREKKESFPLTVTSAQKNPTAFYLCASSKQASNQPQHFGDGTRLSIL.

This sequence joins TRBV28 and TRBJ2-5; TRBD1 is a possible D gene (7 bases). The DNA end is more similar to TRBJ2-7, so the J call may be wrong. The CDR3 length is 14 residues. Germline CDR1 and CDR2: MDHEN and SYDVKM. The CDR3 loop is CASSPPGGFYEQYF. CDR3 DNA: TGTGCCAGCTCTCCCCCAGGGGGGTTCTACGAGCAGTACTTC.

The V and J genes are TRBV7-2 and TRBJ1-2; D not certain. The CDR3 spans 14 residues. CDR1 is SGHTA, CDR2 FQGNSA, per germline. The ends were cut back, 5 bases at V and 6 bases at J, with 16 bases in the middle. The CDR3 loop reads CASSPIGRGDGYTF. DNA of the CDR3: TGTGCCAGCAGCCCTATCGGCCGGGGAGATGGCTACACCTTC.

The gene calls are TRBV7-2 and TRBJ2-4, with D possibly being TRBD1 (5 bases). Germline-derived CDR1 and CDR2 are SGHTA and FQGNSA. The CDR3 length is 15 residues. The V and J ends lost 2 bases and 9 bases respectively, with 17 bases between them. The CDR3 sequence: CASSLIGQGKGIQYF. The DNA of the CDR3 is TGTGCCAGCAGCTTAATAGGGCAGGGCAAGGGCATTCAGTACTTC.

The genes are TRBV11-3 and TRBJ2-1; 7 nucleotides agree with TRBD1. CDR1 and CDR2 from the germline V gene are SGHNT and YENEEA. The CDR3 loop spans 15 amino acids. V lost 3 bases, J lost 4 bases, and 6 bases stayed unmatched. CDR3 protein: CASSFGDRNYNEQFF. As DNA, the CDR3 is TGTGCCAGCAGCTTCGGGGACAGAAATTACAATGAGCAGTTCTTC.

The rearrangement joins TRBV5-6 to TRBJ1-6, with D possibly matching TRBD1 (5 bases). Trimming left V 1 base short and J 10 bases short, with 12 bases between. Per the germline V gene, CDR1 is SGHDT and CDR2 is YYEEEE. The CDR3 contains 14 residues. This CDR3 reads CASSLYQGNSPLHF. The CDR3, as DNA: TGTGCCAGCAGCTTGTACCAGGGAAACTCACCCCTCCACTTT.

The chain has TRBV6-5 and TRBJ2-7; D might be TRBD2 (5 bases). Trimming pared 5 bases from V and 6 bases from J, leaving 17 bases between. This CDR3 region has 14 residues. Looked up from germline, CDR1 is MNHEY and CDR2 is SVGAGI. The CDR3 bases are TGTGCCAGCAGTCCGCGGGCCCGATCGGGCGAGCAGTACTTC. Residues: CASSPRARSGEQYF.

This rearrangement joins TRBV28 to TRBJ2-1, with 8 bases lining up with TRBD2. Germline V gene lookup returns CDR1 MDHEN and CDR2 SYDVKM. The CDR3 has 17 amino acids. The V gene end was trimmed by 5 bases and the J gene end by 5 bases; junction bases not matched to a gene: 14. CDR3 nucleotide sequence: TGTGCCAGCAGTCCCCCTGTTGGTAGCGGGAAAGACAATGAGCAGTTCTTC. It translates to CASSPPVGSGKDNEQFF. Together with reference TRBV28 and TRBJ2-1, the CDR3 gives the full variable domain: DVKVTQSSRYLVKRTGEKVFLECVQDMDHENMFWYRQDPGLGLRLIYFSYDVKMKEKGDIPEGYSVSREKKERFSLILESASTNQTSMYLCASSPPVGSGKDNEQFFGPGTRLTVL.

The CDR3 sequence: CASSSPPTQYF. CDR3 nucleotides: TGTGCCAGTAGTTCCCCCCCTACCCAGTACTTC. The chain uses TRBV19 and TRBJ2-5, with D unresolved. CDR1 and CDR2 from the germline V gene are LNHDA and SQIVND (reference sequence). The V end was cut by 5 bases, the J end by 8 bases, with 9 bases between. The CDR3 is 11 amino acids.

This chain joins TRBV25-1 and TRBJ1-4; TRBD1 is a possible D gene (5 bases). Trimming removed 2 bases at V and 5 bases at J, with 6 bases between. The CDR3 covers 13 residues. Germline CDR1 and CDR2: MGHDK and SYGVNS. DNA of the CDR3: TGTGCCAGCAGTGAACAGGGAAATGAAAAACTGTTTTTT. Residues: CASSEQGNEKLFF.

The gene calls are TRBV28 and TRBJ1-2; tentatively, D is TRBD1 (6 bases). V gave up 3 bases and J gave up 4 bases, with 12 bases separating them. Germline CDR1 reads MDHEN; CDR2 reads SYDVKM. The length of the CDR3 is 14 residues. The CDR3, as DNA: TGTGCCAGCAGTTTGGGGGCCCGAGCCTATGGCTACACCTTC. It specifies CASSLGARAYGYTF.

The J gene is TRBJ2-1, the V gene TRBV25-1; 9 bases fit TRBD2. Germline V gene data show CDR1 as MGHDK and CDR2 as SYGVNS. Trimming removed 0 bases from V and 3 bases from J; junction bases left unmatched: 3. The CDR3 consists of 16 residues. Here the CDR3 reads CASSEYRLADYNEQFF. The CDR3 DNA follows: TGTGCCAGCAGTGAATATAGACTAGCGGACTACAATGAGCAGTTCTTC.

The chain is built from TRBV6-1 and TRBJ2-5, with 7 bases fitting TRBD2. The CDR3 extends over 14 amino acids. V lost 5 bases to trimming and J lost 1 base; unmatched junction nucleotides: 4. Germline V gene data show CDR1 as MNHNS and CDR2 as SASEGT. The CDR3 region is CASSLAGLQETQYF. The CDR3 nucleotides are TGTGCCAGCAGTTTAGCGGGCCTCCAAGAGACCCAGTACTTC.

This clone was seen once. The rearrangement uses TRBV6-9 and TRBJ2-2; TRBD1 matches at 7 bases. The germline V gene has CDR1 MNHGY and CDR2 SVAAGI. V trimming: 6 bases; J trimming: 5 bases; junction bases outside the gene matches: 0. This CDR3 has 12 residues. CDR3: CASRQGTGELFF. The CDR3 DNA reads TGTGCCAGCAGACAGGGGACCGGGGAGCTGTTTTTT.

CDR3 protein: CASSLRSGRNQPQHF. CDR3 in DNA: TGTGCCAGCAGTTTAAGGTCAGGGAGGAATCAGCCCCAGCATTTT. V gene TRBV28 combines with J gene TRBJ1-5; D possibly corresponds to TRBD1 (5 bases). Germline V CDR1 and CDR2: MDHEN, SYDVKM. CDR3 length equals 15 residues. V was shortened by 2 bases and J by 4 bases, with 12 bases between the two germline ends.

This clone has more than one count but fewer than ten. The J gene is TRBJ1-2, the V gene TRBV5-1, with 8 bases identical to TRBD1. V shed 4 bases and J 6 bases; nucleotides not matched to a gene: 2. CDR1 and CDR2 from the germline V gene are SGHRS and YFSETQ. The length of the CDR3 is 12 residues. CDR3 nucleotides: TGCGCCAGCAGCCGGACAGGGAATGGCTACACCTTC. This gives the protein CASSRTGNGYTF.

CDR3 amino acids: CASSVDTGSTDTQYF. The DNA of the CDR3 is TGTGCCAGCAGCGTAGATACGGGGAGCACAGATACGCAGTATTTT. V usage is TRBV9 and J usage is TRBJ2-3; D is possibly TRBD2 (5 bases). The CDR3 is 15 amino acids. Germline CDR1 is SGDLS and CDR2 is YYNGEE. V shed 0 bases and J shed 0 bases, with 8 bases lying between them.